The 19 T cell receptor beta chains in this list originate from one sample, sequenced in a study of STAT5B mutations in CD4+ large granular lymphocyte leukemia. Method: immunoSEQ multiplex PCR; TCRdb's copy keeps in-frame clones and lacks some. The repertoire holds tens of thousands of clones, with around 81% as singletons. Specimen: CD4+ T cells from blood buffy coats. The receptor source for this set is a human donor in good health.

This clone was detected a few times. The V gene is TRBV4-2, the J gene TRBJ1-2; D is undetermined. CDR3 size: 15 residues. CDR1 and CDR2 from the germline V gene are LGHNA and YNFKEQ. Trimming took 0 bases from V and 3 from J, leaving 11 bases between them. The CDR3 region has the DNA TGTGCCAGCAGCCAAGATCTTAGGCAGGACTATGGCTACACCTTC. Its protein product is CASSQDLRQDYGYTF.

The genes are TRBV4-3 and TRBJ2-7; no firm D call. CDR1 is LGHNA and CDR2 is YSLEER in the germline V gene. Trimming left V 1 base short and J 0 bases short, with 10 bases between. The CDR3 covers 15 residues. The DNA for the CDR3 is TGCGCCAGCAGCCAAGTTATAACCGGCTCCTACGAGCAGTACTTC. Its protein is CASSQVITGSYEQYF.

This clone is a singleton in its sample. This sequence joins TRBV7-6 and TRBJ2-3; D is unresolved. Trimming removed 1 base at V and 0 bases at J, with 11 bases between. Germline CDR1 and CDR2: SGHVS and FNYEAQ. The CDR3 runs to 16 residues. CDR3 residues: CASSLEPGPSTDTQYF. CDR3 DNA sequence: TGTGCCAGCAGCTTAGAACCGGGCCCTAGCACAGATACGCAGTATTTT.

V gene TRBV5-1 combines with J gene TRBJ2-3; maybe TRBD1 (6 bases). V lost 3 bases, J lost 2 bases, and 13 bases lay in between. The CDR3 has 15 amino acids. Germline V lookup: CDR1 SGHRS, CDR2 YFSETQ. CDR3 sequence: CASSSTGHNTDTQYF. CDR3 DNA sequence: TGCGCCAGCAGCTCGACGGGACACAACACAGATACGCAGTATTTT.

V gene TRBV5-1 combines with J gene TRBJ2-3, with D unresolved. The CDR3 has 13 residues. CDR1 and CDR2 (germline): SGHRS, YFSETQ. Deletions cut 5 bases from V and 0 bases from J, with 7 bases between. DNA for the CDR3: TGCGCCAGCAGGCCGTCTAGCACAGATACGCAGTATTTT. Translation gives CASRPSSTDTQYF.

This chain connects TRBV6-5 to TRBJ1-2; 7 bases fit TRBD1. The J segment lost 4 bases and the V segment lost 6 bases, leaving 11 bases of the junction unmatched. This CDR3 has 15 residues. The germline V gene has CDR1 MNHEY and CDR2 SVGAGI. Written as DNA, the CDR3 is TGTGCCAGCAGATCTAGACAGGGCCAAGCCTATGGCTACACCTTC. This translates into CASRSRQGQAYGYTF.

The V call is TRBV27, the J call TRBJ2-3; D is possibly TRBD2 (7 bases). Per the germline V gene, CDR1 is MNHEY and CDR2 is SMNVEV (reference sequence). The CDR3 consists of 18 residues. Trimming took off 5 bases at V and 2 bases at J, with 23 bases between the two ends. CDR3 sequence: CASSAPSRAGAFTDTQYF. The CDR3 nucleotides are TGTGCCAGCAGTGCCCCTAGCCGGGCGGGGGCCTTCACAGATACGCAGTATTTT.

The genes are TRBV11-3 and TRBJ1-6, with 10 nucleotides matching TRBD1. The CDR3 spans 13 residues. J was trimmed by 10 bases and V by 5 bases; bases with no gene match: 2. In germline, CDR1 is SGHNT, CDR2 YENEEA. CDR3 sequence: CASSPGQGSPLHF. CDR3 nucleotide sequence: TGTGCCAGCAGCCCGGGACAGGGGTCACCCCTCCACTTT. Full variable domain (outside the CDR3, taken from reference TRBV11-3 and TRBJ1-6): EAGVVQSPRYKIIEKKQPVAFWCNPISGHNTLYWYLQNLGQGPELLIRYENEEAVDDSQLPKDRFSAERLKGVDSTLKIQPAELGDSAVYLCASSPGQGSPLHFGNGTRLTVT.

CDR3 coding DNA: TGCGCCAGCAGCTTGGGGGGGGAATACAATGAGCAGTTCTTC. Protein product: CASSLGGEYNEQFF. The V and J genes are TRBV5-1 and TRBJ2-1, with D possibly TRBD2 on 6 matching bases. V was clipped by 0 bases and J by 4 bases, with 8 bases between them. The CDR3 totals 14 residues. CDR1 SGHRS and CDR2 YFSETQ come from the germline V gene.

V and J are TRBV28 and TRBJ1-2; D is unresolved. The ends were cut back, 9 bases at V and 3 bases at J, with 8 bases in the middle. CDR3 length equals 11 residues. Germline CDR1 and CDR2: MDHEN and SYDVKM. CDR3 in amino acids: CASTSHYGYTF. As DNA, the CDR3 is TGTGCCAGTACTTCCCACTATGGCTACACCTTC.

The genes are TRBV27 and TRBJ1-1; D perhaps matches TRBD1 (5 bases). Germline V gives CDR1 MNHEY, CDR2 SMNVEV (reference sequence). The CDR3 has 14 residues. Trimming took 3 bases from V and 10 from J, leaving 18 bases between them. DNA for the CDR3: TGTGCCAGCAGTTTCGGACTTGGGGGTGAGGCAGCTTTCTTT. The encoded protein is CASSFGLGGEAAFF.

The chain recombines TRBV18 with TRBJ1-1, with D maybe TRBD1 (5 bases). Germline assignment: CDR1 KGHSH and CDR2 LQKENI. CDR3 size: 16 residues. V was pared by 1 base and J by 6 bases, with 18 bases between. DNA for the CDR3: TGTGCCAGCTCACCACAGGTGCCCGGGGGAAGCGCTGAAGCTTTCTTT. This sequence encodes CASSPQVPGGSAEAFF.

This clone was detected once. For the CDR3, the DNA is TGTGCCAGCAGACAGCCTAATGAAAAACTGTTTTTT. This sequence encodes CASRQPNEKLFF. V usage is TRBV6-1 and J usage is TRBJ1-4; D is undetermined. The germline V gene encodes CDR1 MNHNS and CDR2 SASEGT. This CDR3 comprises 12 residues. V lost 6 bases, J lost 3 bases, and 5 bases lay in between.

This sequence joins TRBV7-2 and TRBJ2-7, with a tentative D call TRBD1 (5 bases). Germline assignment: CDR1 SGHTA and CDR2 FQGNSA. This CDR3 spans 15 amino acids. The germline V and J ends were trimmed by 1 base and 1 base, with 11 bases remaining between them. CDR3 region: CASSLVIGASYEQYF. The DNA for the CDR3 is TGTGCCAGCAGCTTAGTGATAGGGGCGTCCTACGAGCAGTACTTC. Full variable domain (rest looked up from reference TRBV7-2 and TRBJ2-7): GAGVSQSPSNKVTEKGKDVELRCDPISGHTALYWYRQSLGQGLEFLIYFQGNSAPDKSGLPSDRFSAERTGGSVSTLTIQRTQQEDSAVYLCASSLVIGASYEQYFGPGTRLTVT.

This clone came up once. This rearrangement joins TRBV6-6 to TRBJ2-5; D uncertain. Germline CDR1 and CDR2: MNHNY and SVGAGI (reference sequence). This CDR3 region has 12 residues. Trimming stripped 3 bases from V and 1 base from J, with 3 bases between. CDR3: CASSYFQETQYF. In nucleotides, the CDR3 is TGTGCCAGCAGTTATTTCCAAGAGACCCAGTACTTC.

V gene TRBV5-6 combines with J gene TRBJ1-4, with 7 bases that match TRBD1. Trimming cost V 4 bases and J 8 bases; bases outside gene matches: 11. Germline CDR1 SGHDT, CDR2 YYEEEE. This CDR3 has 15 residues. CDR3: CASSRLGGRDEKLFF. DNA for the CDR3: TGTGCCAGCAGCCGTTTAGGGGGCCGGGACGAAAAACTGTTTTTT. Full variable domain (rest looked up from reference TRBV5-6 and TRBJ1-4): DAGVTQSPTHLIKTRGQQVTLRCSPKSGHDTVSWYQQALGQGPQFIFQYYEEEERQRGNFPDRFSGHQFPNYSSELNVNALLLGDSALYLCASSRLGGRDEKLFFGSGTQLSVL.

This chain links TRBV5-1 with TRBJ2-7, with 8 bases identical to TRBD1. Germline V gives CDR1 SGHRS, CDR2 YFSETQ. This CDR3 is 13 amino acids long. Losses at the gene ends were 4 bases for V and 4 bases for J; bases not matched to a gene: 4. In nucleotides, the CDR3 is TGCGCCAGCAGCATGGACAGGGTGTACGAGCAGTACTTC. It is translated as CASSMDRVYEQYF.

The chain combines TRBV6-1 with TRBJ2-2; TRBD1 aligns across 8 bases. The V gene end was trimmed by 6 bases and the J gene end by 4 bases; junction bases not matched to a gene: 7. Germline CDR1 reads MNHNS; CDR2 reads SASEGT. The CDR3 contains 15 residues. The CDR3 DNA sequence: TGTGCCAGCAGGAAGACAGGGGCCCTCACCGGGGAGCTGTTTTTT. This encodes CASRKTGALTGELFF.

This sequence joins TRBV27 and TRBJ2-1; weak D call: TRBD2 (6 bases). This CDR3 is 16 amino acids long. Trimming cost V 4 bases and J 2 bases, with 15 bases left between them. Looked up from germline, CDR1 is MNHEY and CDR2 is SMNVEV (reference sequence). The CDR3 is CASSSTGGGTYNEQFF. Written as DNA, the CDR3 is TGTGCCAGCAGTTCCACCGGGGGAGGAACCTACAATGAGCAGTTCTTC.